Listed below are T cell receptor beta chains from one sample, sequenced in a study of blood T cell repertoires in COVID-19. Clones were sequenced by immunoSEQ multiplex PCR, and TCRdb holds only the in-frame ones, with some missing. The sample lists 400,000 or so clones, approximately 90% occurring once. Input material: peripheral blood. The receptors were gathered from a man between 18 and 35 years old with COVID-19, enrolled during active disease. Each CDR3 is given with its conserved first and last residue. The D gene is left open where the match is weak. Clone size is given for some rows only: seen once, a few or many times, or a class if the clone is expanded.

>TRBV5-6|NA|TRBJ2-7|TRBD1
TGTGCCAGCAGGGGAGCCGGGACAGGGGGCCCTTTTACCTACGAGCAGTACTTC
CASRGAGTGGPFTYEQYF
>TRBV5-5|NA|TRBJ2-2|NA
TGTGCCAGCAGCCCGGGACACCTCGCGAACACCGGGGAGCTGTTTTTT
CASSPGHLANTGELFF
>TRBV6-5|NA|TRBJ1-4|TRBD1
TGTGCCAGCAGGACTACAGGGGGAGAAGAAAAACTGTTTTTT
CASRTTGGEEKLFF
>TRBV5-1|NA|TRBJ1-3|NA
TGCGCCAGCACGGGTAGCTCTGGAAACACCATATATTTT
CASTGSSGNTIYF
>TRBV30|once|TRBJ2-2|TRBD1
TGTGCCTGGAGTGTAGGTACCGGGACAGGGAACACCGGGGAGCTGTTTTTT
CAWSVGTGTGNTGELFF
>TRBV24-1|NA|TRBJ2-1|TRBD2
TGTGCCACCTCAGCGGGAGGCTCCTACAATGAGCAGTTCTTC
CATSAGGSYNEQFF
>TRBV19|NA|TRBJ2-3|TRBD2
TGTGCCAGTAGTATAGGGAGGCTTTCTGGTGGGAGGGCCGCCACAGATACGCAGTATTTT
CASSIGRLSGGRAATDTQYF
>TRBV5-4|NA|TRBJ1-2|NA
TGTGCCAGCAGCGTGACGGGTAAATCTAATGGCTACACCTTC
CASSVTGKSNGYTF
>TRBV9|NA|TRBJ2-3|TRBD2
TGTGCCAGCAGCTTAGCGGGAGTAGCAGATACGCAGTATTTT
CASSLAGVADTQYF
>TRBV6-5|NA|TRBJ2-7|NA
TGTGCCAGCAGTTACGGACTCTCCTCCTACGAGCAGTACTTC
CASSYGLSSYEQYF
>TRBV1|NA|TRBJ1-5|NA
TGCACCAGCAGCCAAGATGAGGGACAGGGGGCAGGTGGCAATCAGCCCCAGCATTTT
CTSSQDEGQGAGGNQPQHF
>TRBV29-1|NA|TRBJ1-4|TRBD1
TGCAGCGTTGTTACAGGGGAAGGGGAAAAACTGTTTTTT
CSVVTGEGEKLFF
>TRBV6-5|NA|TRBJ2-7|NA
TGTGCCAGCAGTTATGGGACAAAGACCTACGAGCAGTACTTC
CASSYGTKTYEQYF
>TRBV6-6|NA|TRBJ2-7|NA
TGTGCCAGCAGTTTCAATCCCTACGAGCAGTACTTC
CASSFNPYEQYF
>TRBV4-1|once|TRBJ2-1|NA
TGCGCCAGCAGCCAAGGAGGTCAGCCCTACAATGAGCAGTTCTTC
CASSQGGQPYNEQFF
>TRBV19|NA|TRBJ1-1|TRBD1
TGTGCCAGCCGACCAGGGACAGCTGGGAACACTGAAGCTTTCTTT
CASRPGTAGNTEAFF